This is a list of T cell receptor beta chains from one sample in a study of vaccination effects on CD4 cells after COVID-19. No antigen has been identified for these receptors. Measured with immunoSEQ multiplex PCR; TCRdb has only the in-frame clones, and not every one. This sample has 70,000 to 95,000 clones, with approximately 81% found just once. The sample was CD4+ T cells from PBMCs cultured with HCoV-229E spike peptides, taken before COVID-19 vaccination. The receptors shown here come from a human donor who received a COVID-19 vaccine. Both conserved end residues are part of each CDR3.

V: TRBV19; J: TRBJ1-5; CDR3: CAPFEGSYSNQPQHF
V: TRBV2; J: TRBJ1-2; CDR3: CASSDAGDGYTF
V: TRBV29-1; J: TRBJ2-3; CDR3: CSVGETRPTDTQYF
V: TRBV7-9; J: TRBJ1-1; CDR3: CASSTYTGFDTEAFF
V: TRBV5-1; J: TRBJ1-5; CDR3: CASSLGMTGGNQPQHF
V: TRBV4-1; J: TRBJ2-1; CDR3: CASSPVLGQGGNEQFF
V: TRBV29-1; J: TRBJ2-5; CDR3: CSVRKGQGIQETQYF
V: TRBV6-6; J: TRBJ1-3; CDR3: CASSQAGGNTIYF
V: TRBV12-3/TRBV12-4; J: TRBJ1-1; CDR3: CASSRRQGTEAFF
V: TRBV12-5; J: TRBJ2-5; CDR3: CASNRQGETQYF
V: TRBV6-5; J: TRBJ2-3; CDR3: CASSYRGADTDTQYF
V: TRBV6-2/TRBV6-3; J: TRBJ1-5; CDR3: CASSRNVGQPQHF
V: TRBV5-1; J: TRBJ1-4; CDR3: CASSLQGGTNEKLFF
V: TRBV19; J: TRBJ2-3; CDR3: CASSIDGGVAAYTQYF
V: TRBV6-5; J: TRBJ1-3; CDR3: CASREGSGNTIYF
V: TRBV5-1; J: TRBJ2-2; CDR3: CASSLRTDDTGELFF
V: TRBV10-3; J: TRBJ2-5; CDR3: CAISVGGGAGETQYF
V: TRBV4-1; J: TRBJ2-1; CDR3: CASSRSGTSGYNEQFF
V: TRBV11-2; J: TRBJ2-1; CDR3: CASSSRTGVGNEQFF
V: TRBV10-1; J: TRBJ2-1; CDR3: CASSLFPYNEQFF
V: TRBV5-5; J: TRBJ1-2; CDR3: CASSLALPGSNYGYTF
V: TRBV9; J: TRBJ1-4; CDR3: CASSVEGGGHNEKLFF
V: TRBV5-1; J: TRBJ1-4; CDR3: CASSLEAGEEKLFF
V: TRBV28; J: TRBJ2-2; CDR3: CATISGPNTGELFF
V: TRBV2; J: TRBJ2-1; CDR3: CASSGGFGGEQFF
V: TRBV2; J: TRBJ1-4; CDR3: CASTLSAVGGRGKLFF
V: TRBV2; J: TRBJ1-2; CDR3: CASSVQGGSYGYTF
V: TRBV6-2/TRBV6-3; J: TRBJ2-2; CDR3: CASSDRTGELFF
V: TRBV3-1/TRBV3-2; J: TRBJ2-3; CDR3: CASSGSGGGTDTQYF
V: TRBV11-2; J: TRBJ2-2; CDR3: CASSPRGGTGYTGELFF
V: TRBV3-1/TRBV3-2; J: TRBJ2-3; CDR3: CASSGSTDTQYF
V: TRBV5-1; J: TRBJ2-3; CDR3: CASSLVNGGTSTDTQYF
V: TRBV5-1; J: TRBJ2-2; CDR3: CASSLVLGTGELFF
V: TRBV19; J: TRBJ1-1; CDR3: CASSRGQGANTEAFF
V: TRBV5-1; J: TRBJ2-1; CDR3: CASARDGSSYNEQFF
V: TRBV30; J: TRBJ1-1; CDR3: CAWSAGGTEAFF